The entry below describes one T cell receptor beta chain. This specimen belongs to a study of cytomegalovirus exposure and HLA in healthy donors. Across the whole study: Clustering assigned approximately 79% of the approximately 400 genotyped donors to the Caucasian-associated ancestry cluster.

Amplification used 60 Vbeta primers and 13 Jbeta primers. Method: immunoSEQ multiplex PCR; TCRdb's copy keeps in-frame clones and lacks some. Of over 150,000 clones in the sample, about 77% were seen once. The CDR3 is 15 amino acids. The trim removed 5 bases at V and 6 bases at J, leaving 8 bases unmatched. In germline, CDR1 is SGHAT, CDR2 FQDESV (reference sequence). Sequencing was done on a sample of PBMCs. The rearrangement links TRBV11-1 to TRBJ2-1, with TRBD1 identical over 9 bases. This receptor was identified in a male donor in good health and CMV-seropositive. CDR3 residues: CASSLPGQGFNEQFF. In DNA, the CDR3 is TGTGCCAGCAGCCTACCGGGACAGGGTTTCAATGAGCAGTTCTTC.